The rows below give T cell receptor beta chains drawn from one sample of a study of chemoradiotherapy in HPV16-positive cancers. The repertoire was sequenced with immunoSEQ multiplex PCR; TCRdb's copy has only in-frame clones and lacks some. Of some 14,000 clones listed, roughly 74% were seen once; the top ten hold under 10%. This sample was gathered from a patient who underwent chemoradiotherapy. The receptors were gathered from a human donor with HPV-associated anogenital cancer. The CDR3 runs from the conserved cysteine through the conserved F or W. D genes are given only for firm matches. The size field is filled for only some rows; it gives once, few, many or a size class.

cdr3_aa cdr3_nt d_call cdr3_length clone_size j_call v_call
CASKTVHWGLGYTF TGTGCCAGCAAGACCGTCCACTGGGGCCTTGGCTACACCTTC . 14 few TRBJ1-2 TRBV6-1
CAMGSNTEAFF TGTGCCATGGGGTCGAACACTGAAGCTTTCTTT . 11 . TRBJ1-1 TRBV10-3
CASSFRGGRDGGELFF TGTGCCAGCAGCTTTAGGGGCGGGAGAGATGGCGGGGAGCTGTTTTTT TRBD2 16 . TRBJ2-2 TRBV7-2
CASTDRGAGDEKLFF TGTGCCTCAACGGACCGGGGGGCGGGGGATGAAAAACTGTTTTTT . 15 . TRBJ1-4 TRBV7-2
CASSFRADEQFF TGTGCCAGCAGCTTCCGGGCGGATGAGCAGTTCTTC . 12 . TRBJ2-1 TRBV7-2
CASSHGDSSYEQYF TGTGCCAGCAGTCATGGGGACAGCTCCTACGAGCAGTACTTC TRBD1 14 few TRBJ2-7 TRBV6-5
CASSLGGTPNTEAFF TGCGCCAGCAGCTTGGGGGGAACTCCGAACACTGAAGCTTTCTTT . 15 . TRBJ1-1 TRBV5-1
CASSPTGANQPQHF TGTGCCAGCAGTCCGACAGGGGCCAATCAGCCCCAGCATTTT TRBD1 14 . TRBJ1-5 TRBV6-6
CAWNTGWQPQHF TGTGCCTGGAATACGGGTTGGCAGCCCCAGCATTTT . 12 . TRBJ1-5 TRBV30
CASSPLAGGNEQFF TGCGCCAGCAGCCCACTAGCGGGAGGGAATGAGCAGTTCTTC TRBD2 14 . TRBJ2-1 TRBV5-1
CASTSGQFPETQYF TGTGCCAGTACCTCGGGACAGTTCCCGGAGACCCAGTACTTC TRBD1 14 few TRBJ2-5 TRBV19
CASSLDYSNQPQHF TGTGCCAGCTCACTCGATTATAGCAATCAGCCCCAGCATTTT . 14 . TRBJ1-5 TRBV18
CASTRPGLAGPYNEQFF TGTGCCAGTACCCGACCGGGACTAGCGGGACCTTACAATGAGCAGTTCTTC TRBD2 17 . TRBJ2-1 TRBV19
CASSLAGGAETQYF TGCGCCAGCAGCTTGGCCGGGGGGGCGGAGACCCAGTACTTC TRBD2 14 . TRBJ2-5 TRBV5-1
CASSLGIHEQYF TGCGCCAGCAGCTTGGGTATCCACGAGCAGTACTTC . 12 . TRBJ2-7 TRBV5-1
CASRPSGTGNQETQYF TGCGCCAGCAGACCGTCCGGGACAGGGAACCAAGAGACCCAGTACTTC TRBD1 16 few TRBJ2-5 TRBV5-1
CASSLHPGLAVISGANVLTF TGTGCCAGCAGCTTGCATCCGGGACTAGCGGTTATCTCTGGGGCCAACGTCCTGACTTTC TRBD2 20 . TRBJ2-6 TRBV7-8
CASSLSAGMNTEAFF TGTGCCAGCAGTTTATCGGCAGGGATGAACACTGAAGCTTTCTTT . 15 . TRBJ1-1 TRBV27
CASSLQLSYEQYF TGTGCCAGCAGCTTACAACTCTCCTACGAGCAGTACTTC . 13 . TRBJ2-7 TRBV5-4
CASSYSGSDEQYF TGTGCCAGCAGTTACTCGGGGTCTGACGAGCAGTACTTC . 13 . TRBJ2-7 TRBV6-5